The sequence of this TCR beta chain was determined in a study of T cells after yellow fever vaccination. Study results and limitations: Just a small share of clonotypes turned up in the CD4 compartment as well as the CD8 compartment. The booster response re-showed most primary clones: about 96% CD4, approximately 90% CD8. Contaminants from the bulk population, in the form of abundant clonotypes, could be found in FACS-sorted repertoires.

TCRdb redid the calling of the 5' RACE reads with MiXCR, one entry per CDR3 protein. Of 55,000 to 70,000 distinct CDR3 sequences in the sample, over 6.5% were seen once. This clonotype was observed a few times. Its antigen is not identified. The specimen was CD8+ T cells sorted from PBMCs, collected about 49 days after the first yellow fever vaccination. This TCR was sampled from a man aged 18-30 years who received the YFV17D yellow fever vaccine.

The CDR3 DNA follows: TGTGCCAGCAGCCGCGGGGACCAACCTAGGTACGAGCAGTACGTC. Amino acids: CASSRGDQPRYEQYV. V gene TRBV5-4 combines with J gene TRBJ2-7; possibly TRBD2 for D (6 bases). V lost 4 bases, J lost 4 bases, and 18 bases lay in between. Looked up from germline, CDR1 is SGHNT and CDR2 is YYREEE (reference sequence). This CDR3 has 15 amino acids.